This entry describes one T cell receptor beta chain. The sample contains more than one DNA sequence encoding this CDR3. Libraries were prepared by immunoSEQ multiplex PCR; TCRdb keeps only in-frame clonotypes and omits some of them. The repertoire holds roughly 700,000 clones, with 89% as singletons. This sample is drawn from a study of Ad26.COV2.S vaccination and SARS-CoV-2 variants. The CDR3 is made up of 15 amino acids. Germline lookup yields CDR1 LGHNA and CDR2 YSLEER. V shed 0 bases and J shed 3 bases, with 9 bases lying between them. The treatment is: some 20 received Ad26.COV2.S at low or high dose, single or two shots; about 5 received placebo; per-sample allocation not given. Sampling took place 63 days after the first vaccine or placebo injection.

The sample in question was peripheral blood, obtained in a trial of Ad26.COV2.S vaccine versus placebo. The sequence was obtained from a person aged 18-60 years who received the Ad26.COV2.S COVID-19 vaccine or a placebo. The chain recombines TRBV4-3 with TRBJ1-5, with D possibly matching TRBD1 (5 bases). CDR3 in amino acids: CASSQDQGPNQPQHF. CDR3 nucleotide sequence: TGCGCCAGCAGCCAAGACCAGGGCCCCAATCAGCCCCAGCATTTT.